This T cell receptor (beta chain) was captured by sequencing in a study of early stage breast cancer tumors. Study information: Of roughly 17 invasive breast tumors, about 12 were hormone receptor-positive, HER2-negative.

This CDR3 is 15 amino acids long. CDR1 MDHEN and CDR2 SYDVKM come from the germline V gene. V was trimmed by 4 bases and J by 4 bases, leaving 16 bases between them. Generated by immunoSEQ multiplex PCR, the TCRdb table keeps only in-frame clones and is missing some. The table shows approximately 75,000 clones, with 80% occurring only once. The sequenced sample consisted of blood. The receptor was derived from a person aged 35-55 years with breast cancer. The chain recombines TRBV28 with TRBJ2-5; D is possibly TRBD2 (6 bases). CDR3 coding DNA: TGTGCCAGCAGTTCGTTTGGTAGCGGAGGAGAGACCCAGTACTTC. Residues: CASSSFGSGGETQYF.